This TCR beta chain was recovered during a study of TIL therapy for anti-PD-1-resistant metastatic lung cancer. Germline V lookup: CDR1 SGHRS, CDR2 YFSETQ. V lost 2 bases and J lost 5; bases outside the gene matches: 10. This CDR3 is built from 17 residues. This was the immunoSEQ v3 assay. TCRdb's copy holds only in-frame clones and misses some; the assay was immunoSEQ multiplex PCR. The repertoire consists of thousands of clones, with 60% to 65% occurring once and the leading ten covering around 8%. Documented time point: pre-treatment sample, taken before nivolumab and TIL therapy. The tumor samples were excised metastases, mostly pleural nodules or supraclavicular lymph nodes.

This material consisted of tumor tissue, taken at baseline. The TCR comes from a person aged 25-80 years with non-small cell lung cancer. The chain recombines TRBV5-1 with TRBJ2-5, with TRBD2 matching 12 bases. This chain's CDR3 is CASSFGLAGGGLETQYF. The CDR3 DNA reads TGCGCCAGCAGCTTCGGGCTAGCGGGAGGGGGTTTGGAGACCCAGTACTTC.